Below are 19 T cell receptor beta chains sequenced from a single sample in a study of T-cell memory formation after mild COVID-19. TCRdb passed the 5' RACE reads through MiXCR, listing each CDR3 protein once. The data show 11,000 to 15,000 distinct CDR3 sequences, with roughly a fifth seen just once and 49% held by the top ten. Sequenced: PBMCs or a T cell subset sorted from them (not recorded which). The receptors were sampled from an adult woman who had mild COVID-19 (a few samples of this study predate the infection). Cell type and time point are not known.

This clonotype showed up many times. The CDR3 loop is CASSHSPEEDNEQFF. DNA of the CDR3: TGCGCCAGCAGCCATTCTCCTGAGGAAGACAATGAGCAGTTCTTC. The chain couples TRBV4-3 to TRBJ2-1; D unresolved. The V gene lost 3 bases and the J gene lost 5 bases, with 14 bases spanning the gap. Germline V gene lookup returns CDR1 LGHNA and CDR2 YSLEER. CDR3 size: 15 residues.

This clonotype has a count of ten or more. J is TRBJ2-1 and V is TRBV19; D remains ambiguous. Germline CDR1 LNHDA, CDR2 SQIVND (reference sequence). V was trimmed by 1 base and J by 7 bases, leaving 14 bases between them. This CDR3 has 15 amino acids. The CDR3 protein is CASSIGLLGGNEQFF. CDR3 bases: TGTGCCAGTAGTATAGGGCTTCTAGGTGGAAATGAGCAGTTCTTC.

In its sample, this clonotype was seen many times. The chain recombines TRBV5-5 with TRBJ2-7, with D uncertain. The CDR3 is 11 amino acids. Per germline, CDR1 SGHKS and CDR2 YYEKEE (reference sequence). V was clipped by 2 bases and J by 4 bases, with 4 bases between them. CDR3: CASSFGYEQYF. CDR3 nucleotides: TGTGCCAGCAGCTTCGGGTACGAGCAGTACTTC.

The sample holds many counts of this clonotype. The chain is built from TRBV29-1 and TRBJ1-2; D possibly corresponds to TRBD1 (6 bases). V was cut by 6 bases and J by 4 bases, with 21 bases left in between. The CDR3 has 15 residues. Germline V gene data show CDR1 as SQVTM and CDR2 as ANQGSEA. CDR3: CSVTNRLDRSYGYTF. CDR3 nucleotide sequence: TGCAGCGTCACTAATAGACTTGACAGGAGCTATGGCTACACCTTC.

CDR3 DNA: TGCAGTGCTAGCAAGTGGGGGGCGTCGGGAGATACGCAGTATTTT. This gives the protein CSASKWGASGDTQYF. The rearrangement joins TRBV20-1 to TRBJ2-3; tentatively, D is TRBD1 or TRBD2 (6 bases each). Germline V CDR1 and CDR2: DFQATT, SNEGSKA (reference sequence). CDR3 size: 15 residues. V was cut by 3 bases and J by 5 bases, with 18 bases left in between.

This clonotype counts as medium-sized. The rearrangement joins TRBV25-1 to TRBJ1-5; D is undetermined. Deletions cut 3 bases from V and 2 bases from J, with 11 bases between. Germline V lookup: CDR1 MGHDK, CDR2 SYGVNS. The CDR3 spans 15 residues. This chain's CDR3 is CASSDSADGNQPQHF. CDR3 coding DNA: TGTGCCAGCAGTGATTCAGCGGATGGCAATCAGCCCCAGCATTTT.

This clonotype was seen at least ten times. CDR3 sequence reads: CASSLGTGANTGELFF. CDR3 nucleotides: TGTGCCAGCAGCTTAGGAACCGGAGCTAACACCGGGGAGCTGTTTTTT. This rearrangement joins TRBV7-9 to TRBJ2-2; D remains ambiguous. Between the trimmed V and J ends, which lost 1 base and 2 bases, there was a span of 11 bases. Looked up from germline, CDR1 is SEHNR and CDR2 is FQNEAQ (reference sequence). The CDR3 is 16 residues long.

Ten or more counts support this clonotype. The CDR3 sequence is CASSQDMGLAGEGNEQFF. CDR3 bases: TGTGCCAGCAGCCAAGATATGGGACTAGCGGGAGAGGGGAATGAGCAGTTCTTC. V usage is TRBV4-2 and J usage is TRBJ2-1, with 14 nucleotides matching TRBD2. Germline V lookup: CDR1 LGHNA, CDR2 YNFKEQ. V trimming: 0 bases; J trimming: 7 bases; junction bases outside the gene matches: 8. This CDR3 has 18 amino acids.

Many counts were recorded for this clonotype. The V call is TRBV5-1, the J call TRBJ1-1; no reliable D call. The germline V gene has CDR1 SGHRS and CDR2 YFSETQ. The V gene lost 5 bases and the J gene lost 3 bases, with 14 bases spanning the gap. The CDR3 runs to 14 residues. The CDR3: CASRMGIFDTEAFF. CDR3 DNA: TGCGCCAGCAGGATGGGGATATTTGACACTGAAGCTTTCTTT.

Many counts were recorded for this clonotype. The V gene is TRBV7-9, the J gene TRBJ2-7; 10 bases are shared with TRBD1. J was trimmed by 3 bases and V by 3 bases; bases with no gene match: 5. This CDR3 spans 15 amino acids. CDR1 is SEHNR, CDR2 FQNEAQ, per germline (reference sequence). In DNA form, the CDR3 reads TGTGCCAGCAGCTTGGGTTGGGACAGGGGCTACGAGCAGTACTTC. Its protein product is CASSLGWDRGYEQYF.

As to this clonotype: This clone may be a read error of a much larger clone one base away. The CDR3, as DNA: TGTGCCAGCAGCGTGGACGGGACAGGGGTCTACGAGCAGTACTTC. Protein: CASSVDGTGVYEQYF. The chain recombines TRBV7-9 with TRBJ2-7, with 10 bases matching TRBD1. V lost 5 bases, J lost 3 bases, and 7 bases stayed unmatched. Germline loops: CDR1 SEHNR, CDR2 FQNEAQ (reference sequence). The CDR3 consists of 15 residues.

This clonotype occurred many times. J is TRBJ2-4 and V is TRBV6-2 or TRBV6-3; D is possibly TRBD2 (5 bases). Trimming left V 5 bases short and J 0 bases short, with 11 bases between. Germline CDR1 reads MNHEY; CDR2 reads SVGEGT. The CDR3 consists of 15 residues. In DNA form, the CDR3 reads TGTGCCAGCAGTGAATGGACTCTAGCCAAAAACATTCAGTACTTC. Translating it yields CASSEWTLAKNIQYF.

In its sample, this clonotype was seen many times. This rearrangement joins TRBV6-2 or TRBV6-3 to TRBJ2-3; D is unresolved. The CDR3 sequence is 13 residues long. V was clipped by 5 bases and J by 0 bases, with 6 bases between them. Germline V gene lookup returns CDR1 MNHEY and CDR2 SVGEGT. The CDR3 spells CASSDRSTDTQYF. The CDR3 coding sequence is TGTGCCAGCAGTGACCGGAGCACAGATACGCAGTATTTT.

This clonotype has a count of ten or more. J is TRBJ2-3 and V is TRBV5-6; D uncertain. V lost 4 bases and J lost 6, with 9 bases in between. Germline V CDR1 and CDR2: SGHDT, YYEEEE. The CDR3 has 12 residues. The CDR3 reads CASSRGPDTQYF. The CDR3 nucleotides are TGTGCCAGCAGCCGTGGACCTGATACGCAGTATTTT. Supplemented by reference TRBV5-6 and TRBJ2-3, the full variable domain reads DAGVTQSPTHLIKTRGQQVTLRCSPKSGHDTVSWYQQALGQGPQFIFQYYEEEERQRGNFPDRFSGHQFPNYSSELNVNALLLGDSALYLCASSRGPDTQYFGPGTRLTVL.

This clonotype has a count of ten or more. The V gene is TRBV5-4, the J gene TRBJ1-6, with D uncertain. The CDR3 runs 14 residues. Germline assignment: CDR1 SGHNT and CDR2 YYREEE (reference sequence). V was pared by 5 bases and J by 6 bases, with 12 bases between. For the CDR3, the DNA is TGTGCCAGCAGTTTATGGTCAATTAATTCACCCCTCCACTTT. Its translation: CASSLWSINSPLHF.

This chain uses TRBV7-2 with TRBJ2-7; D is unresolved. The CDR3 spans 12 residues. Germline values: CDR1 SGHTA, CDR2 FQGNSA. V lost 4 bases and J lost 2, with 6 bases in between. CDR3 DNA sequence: TGTGCCAGCAGCTCAAAGACCTACGAGCAGTACTTC. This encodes CASSSKTYEQYF.

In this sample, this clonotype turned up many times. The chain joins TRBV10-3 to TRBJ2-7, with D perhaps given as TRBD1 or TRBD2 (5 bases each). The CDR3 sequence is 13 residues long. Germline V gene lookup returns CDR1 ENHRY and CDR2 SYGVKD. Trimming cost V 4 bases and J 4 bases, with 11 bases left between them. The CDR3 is CAISAGHSYEQYF. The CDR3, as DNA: TGTGCCATCAGTGCGGGGCACTCATACGAGCAGTACTTC.

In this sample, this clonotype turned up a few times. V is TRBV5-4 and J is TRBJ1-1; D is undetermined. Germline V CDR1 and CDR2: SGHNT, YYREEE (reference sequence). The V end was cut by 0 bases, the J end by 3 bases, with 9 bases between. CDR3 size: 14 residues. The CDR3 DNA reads TGTGCCAGCAGCTTGGGGGGAGACTACACTGAAGCTTTCTTT. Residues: CASSLGGDYTEAFF.

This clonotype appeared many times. CDR3 coding DNA: TGTGCCAGCAGTCAGGGGGGACTCGGGGAAAAACTGTTTTTT. Residues: CASSQGGLGEKLFF. The chain carries TRBV12-3 or TRBV12-4 and TRBJ1-4; 7 nucleotides align to TRBD1. The V and J ends lost 5 bases and 8 bases, in that order; junction bases with no gene match: 8. This CDR3 has 14 amino acids.